Shown below are 6 T cell receptor beta chains from a single sample sequenced in a study of T-cell reconstitution after alpha-beta-depleted transplantation in children (dated by TCRdb to between 2015 and 2016). The label giving this sample's treatment or condition can be read as: allogeneic hematopoietic cell transplantation with graft depleted of TCRalphabeta T cells and CD19 B cells. The receptor library was made with PCR. TCRdb names Illumina HiSeq 2500 as the instrument used. TCR libraries were prepared with molecular barcoding, using unique molecular identifiers to normalize TCRbeta repertoire quantification. Clones were called with MiXCR by TCRdb after fastp trimmed the public reads at Q25, and only in-frame beta chains were retained. Records with the same CDR3 protein are collapsed into one entry carrying the most frequent genes and DNA. For this sample the table gives 700,000 to 850,000 distinct CDR3 sequences, of which 15% to 20% were detected only once. The ten largest clones add up to approximately 5% of the sample.

The sample consisted of PBMCs, mostly from graft donor cells, taken 360 days after TCRalphabeta/CD19-depleted stem cell transplant. All receptors come from a male patient younger than 18 who had a stem cell transplant for acute lymphoblastic leukemia, so the T cells may come from the graft donor.

The chain carries TRBV19 and TRBJ2-4; D gene uncertain. The CDR3 extends over 14 amino acids. Per germline, CDR1 LNHDA and CDR2 SQIVND (reference sequence). The V gene lost 7 bases and the J gene lost 0 bases, with 10 bases spanning the gap. This chain's CDR3 is CASKEFLAKNIQYF. The CDR3 nucleotides are TGTGCCAGTAAGGAGTTCCTAGCCAAAAACATTCAGTACTTC.

The chain carries TRBV2 and TRBJ2-1; 8 nucleotides match TRBD1. CDR1 is SNHLY and CDR2 is FYNNEI in the germline V gene. V lost 1 base to trimming and J lost 6 bases; unmatched junction nucleotides: 5. The CDR3 extends over 15 amino acids. The CDR3 spells CASSEEQTGGNEQFF. CDR3 coding DNA: TGTGCCAGCAGTGAAGAGCAAACAGGGGGCAATGAGCAGTTCTTC.

In its sample, this clonotype was seen a few times. The rearrangement links TRBV12-3 or TRBV12-4 to TRBJ2-3; D unclear. Between the trimmed V and J ends, which lost 3 bases and 2 bases, there was a span of 9 bases. This CDR3 region has 14 residues. The CDR3 coding sequence is TGTGCCAGCAGTTTGGCCACAAACACAGATACGCAGTATTTT. Its protein product is CASSLATNTDTQYF.

The chain recombines TRBV7-9 with TRBJ2-1; D call uncertain. V was shortened by 5 bases and J by 6 bases, with 11 bases between the two germline ends. The germline gives CDR1 SEHNR, CDR2 FQNEAQ (reference sequence). The CDR3 contains 13 residues. CDR3 loop: CASSPTLSNEQFF. The CDR3 DNA sequence: TGTGCCAGCAGCCCAACCTTGAGCAATGAGCAGTTCTTC.

This clonotype has at least ten counts. The V gene is TRBV10-3, the J gene TRBJ2-3; a weak D match, TRBD1 (6 bases). Trimming shortened V by 1 base and J by 1 base, and 6 bases separated the two germline ends. This CDR3 contains 14 residues. Germline CDR1 ENHRY, CDR2 SYGVKD. The CDR3 here is CAISEWTGTDTQYF. For the CDR3, the DNA is TGTGCCATCAGTGAGTGGACAGGCACAGATACGCAGTATTTT.

This clonotype was found a few times. The V call is TRBV20-1, the J call TRBJ2-5; no clear D gene. Trimming removed 7 bases from V and 2 bases from J, with 11 bases in between. Germline V CDR1 and CDR2: DFQATT, SNEGSKA (reference sequence). CDR3 size: 12 residues. In DNA, the CDR3 is TGCAGTGAAGAGGACCTTCAAGAGACCCAGTACTTC. Translated, it gives CSEEDLQETQYF.